Below, one T cell receptor (beta chain) is given with its context. The repertoire was sequenced with immunoSEQ multiplex PCR; TCRdb's copy has only in-frame clones and lacks some. Seen here are some 60,000 clones, more than 85% observed once, and the top ten hold 0.38%. The record originates from a study of T cell changes during pregnancy in multiple sclerosis. The ends were cut back, 0 bases at V and 0 bases at J, with 10 bases in the middle. This CDR3 is 16 amino acids long. Germline V gene data show CDR1 as SGHTS and CDR2 as YDEGEE. Sequenced material: CD4+ T cells from peripheral blood mononuclear cells, taken in the third trimester of pregnancy. The chain carries TRBV5-8 and TRBJ2-1; D is undetermined. This TCR derives from a female donor with multiple sclerosis, enrolled in a pregnancy study. CDR3 in amino acids: CASSLVGRSSYNEQFF. Written as DNA, the CDR3 is TGTGCCAGCAGCTTGGTGGGTCGGAGCTCCTACAATGAGCAGTTCTTC. Full variable domain (rest looked up from reference TRBV5-8 and TRBJ2-1): EAGVTQSPTHLIKTRGQQATLRCSPISGHTSVYWYQQALGLGLQFLLWYDEGEERNRGNFPPRFSGRQFPNYSSELNVNALELEDSALYLCASSLVGRSSYNEQFFGPGTRLTVL.